Below, 28 T cell receptor beta chains from the same sample are listed, as sequenced in a study of blood T cell repertoires in COVID-19. Measured with immunoSEQ multiplex PCR; TCRdb has only the in-frame clones, and not every one. The table shows about 190,000 clones, with 70% to 80% occurring only once. Material: peripheral blood. The receptors come from a man aged 50 to 60 who had recovered from COVID-19.

This clone was observed a single time. The V call is TRBV15, the J call TRBJ1-1, with no clear D. The CDR3 has 15 amino acids. Trimming left V 0 bases short and J 0 bases short, with 8 bases between. The V gene's germline CDR1 is LNHNV and CDR2 YYDKDF (reference sequence). The CDR3, as DNA: TGTGCCACCAGCAGAGAAGCTCCCGTGAACACTGAAGCTTTCTTT. Amino acid sequence: CATSREAPVNTEAFF.

V gene TRBV6-1 combines with J gene TRBJ1-2, with D perhaps TRBD1 (6 bases). This CDR3 has 13 residues. V lost 3 bases, J lost 7 bases, and 12 bases lay in between. The V gene's germline CDR1 is MNHNS and CDR2 SASEGT. The CDR3 sequence: CASSEGAVGGYTF. Written as DNA, the CDR3 is TGTGCCAGCAGTGAGGGGGCTGTCGGTGGCTACACCTTC.

The genes are TRBV10-2 and TRBJ2-7; D is uncertain. Trimming removed 3 bases at V and 3 bases at J, with 12 bases between. The CDR3 loop spans 14 amino acids. CDR1 and CDR2 (germline): WSHSY, SAAADI. DNA for the CDR3: TGCGCCAGCAGTGACAGGTGGATCGACTACGAGCAGTACTTC. As protein: CASSDRWIDYEQYF.

CDR3 region: CASSGLAGGQETQYF. The CDR3 DNA sequence: TGTGCCAGCAGCGGTTTAGCGGGGGGCCAAGAGACCCAGTACTTC. The genes are TRBV5-6 and TRBJ2-5; 10 nucleotides align to TRBD2. The V and J ends lost 4 bases and 1 base, in that order; junction bases with no gene match: 4. CDR1 and CDR2 (germline): SGHDT, YYEEEE. The CDR3 covers 15 residues.

This rearrangement joins TRBV20-1 to TRBJ2-3; D is possibly TRBD2 (6 bases). The germline gives CDR1 DFQATT, CDR2 SNEGSKA (reference sequence). The CDR3 sequence is 16 residues long. V was shortened by 3 bases and J by 2 bases, with 18 bases between the two germline ends. CDR3: CSASSQVEGYTDTQYF. DNA of the CDR3: TGCAGTGCTAGTTCCCAGGTGGAGGGGTACACAGATACGCAGTATTTT.

The V call is TRBV19, the J call TRBJ1-5; D is possibly TRBD1 (5 bases). The V end was cut by 3 bases, the J end by 6 bases, with 15 bases between. This CDR3 spans 15 amino acids. Germline V gene data show CDR1 as LNHDA and CDR2 as SQIVND (reference sequence). CDR3 coding DNA: TGTGCCAGTAGTATTTATCGGGGGAACAGTCAGCCCCAGCATTTT. This encodes CASSIYRGNSQPQHF.

J is TRBJ2-1 and V is TRBV9; D unclear. This CDR3 is 14 amino acids long. V was cut by 2 bases and J by 4 bases, with 10 bases left in between. Germline values: CDR1 SGDLS, CDR2 YYNGEE. The CDR3 is CASSVYGSYNEQFF. CDR3 DNA sequence: TGTGCCAGCAGCGTCTACGGGTCGTACAATGAGCAGTTCTTC.

This clone was seen only once. V usage is TRBV4-2 and J usage is TRBJ2-1; 11 bases align to TRBD2. The CDR3 runs to 16 residues. Losses at the gene ends were 1 base for V and 9 bases for J; bases not matched to a gene: 8. Germline V gives CDR1 LGHNA, CDR2 YNFKEQ. The CDR3 nucleotides read TGTGCCAGCAGCCAAGTAACTAGCGGGAGCCTAAGTGAGCAGTTCTTC. It yields the protein CASSQVTSGSLSEQFF.

The chain is built from TRBV11-3 and TRBJ1-1, with 8 nucleotides matching TRBD1. The CDR3 has 13 amino acids. J gave up 4 bases and V 4 bases, and 2 bases lay outside the gene matches. Per the germline V gene, CDR1 is SGHNT and CDR2 is YENEEA. CDR3 in DNA: TGTGCCAGCAGCTGGGGGACAGGCACTGAAGCTTTCTTT. Amino acid sequence: CASSWGTGTEAFF.

The rearrangement uses TRBV14 and TRBJ2-3; D is ambiguous. The germline V gene has CDR1 SGHDN and CDR2 FVKESK. V lost 4 bases, J lost 7 bases, and 9 bases lay in between. This CDR3 is 12 amino acids long. For the CDR3, the DNA is TGTGCCAGCAGCCCCACCCTATATACGCAGTATTTT. This codes for CASSPTLYTQYF.

This clone was counted only a few times. The chain joins TRBV11-2 to TRBJ2-4, with TRBD2 matching over 11 bases. Germline values: CDR1 SGHAT, CDR2 FQNNGV. V lost 0 bases, J lost 7 bases, and 5 bases stayed unmatched. The CDR3 is 16 residues long. This CDR3 is CASSLEISGRGNIQYF. The CDR3 bases are TGTGCCAGCAGCTTAGAGATTAGCGGGAGGGGTAACATTCAGTACTTC.

This chain joins TRBV5-1 and TRBJ2-5; D not certain. The CDR3 runs to 16 residues. Deletions cut 0 bases from V and 1 base from J, with 13 bases between. CDR1 is SGHRS, CDR2 YFSETQ, per germline. The CDR3, as DNA: TGCGCCAGCAGCTTGGGTCCGGCGGCCGGCCAAGAGACCCAGTACTTC. Amino acid sequence: CASSLGPAAGQETQYF.

The table lists this clone with many counts. The V and J genes are TRBV24-1 and TRBJ2-7; D is possibly TRBD1 (5 bases). The CDR3 is made up of 12 amino acids. Germline CDR1 and CDR2: KGHDR and SFDVKD. V lost 4 bases and J 3 bases, leaving 6 bases between the germline ends. CDR3 in amino acids: CATSDDSYEQYF. The CDR3 bases are TGTGCCACCAGTGACGACAGCTACGAGCAGTACTTC.

This clone was counted between two and nine times. The chain joins TRBV2 to TRBJ2-1; TRBD2 aligns across 11 bases. The CDR3 is made up of 18 amino acids. Trimming took 6 bases from V and 4 from J; bases not matched to a gene: 14. The germline gives CDR1 SNHLY, CDR2 FYNNEI. CDR3 DNA: TGTGCCAGCAGACCAAATGAATGGGGGACTAGCGGATACAATGAGCAGTTCTTC. This gives the protein CASRPNEWGTSGYNEQFF. The variable domain in full, with the rest retrieved from reference TRBV2 and TRBJ2-1, is EPEVTQTPSHQVTQMGQEVILRCVPISNHLYFYWYRQILGQKVEFLVSFYNNEISEKSEIFDDQFSVERPDGSNFTLKIRSTKLEDSAMYFCASRPNEWGTSGYNEQFFGPGTRLTVL.

In its sample, this clone was seen a few times. The chain joins TRBV10-2 to TRBJ1-1, with D possibly being TRBD1 (5 bases). The V gene lost 7 bases and the J gene lost 5 bases, with 11 bases spanning the gap. CDR1 is WSHSY and CDR2 is SAAADI in the germline V gene. The CDR3 spans 12 residues. CDR3 protein: CASTYGGTEAFF. The CDR3 DNA is TGCGCCAGCACCTATGGGGGGACTGAAGCTTTCTTT.

Only a few counts were recorded for this clone. This chain links TRBV25-1 with TRBJ2-7; TRBD2 aligns across 8 bases. The length of the CDR3 is 14 residues. Germline CDR1 reads MGHDK; CDR2 reads SYGVNS. J gave up 4 bases and V 4 bases, and 6 bases lay outside the gene matches. The CDR3 DNA is TGTGCCAGCAGTGTCCCTGCGGGAGGTTACGAGCAGTACTTC. Protein: CASSVPAGGYEQYF.

V gene TRBV27 combines with J gene TRBJ2-2; no firm D call. Trimming cost V 0 bases and J 7 bases, with 6 bases left between them. This CDR3 spans 13 amino acids. Germline CDR1 reads MNHEY; CDR2 reads SMNVEV (reference sequence). The DNA of the CDR3 is TGTGCCAGCAGTTTATCCTACAGCGGGGAGCTGTTTTTT. It specifies CASSLSYSGELFF.

The chain carries TRBV19 and TRBJ2-7; TRBD1 aligns across 9 bases. Trimming cost V 5 bases and J 1 base; bases outside gene matches: 3. The CDR3 has 14 residues. Germline loops: CDR1 LNHDA, CDR2 SQIVND (reference sequence). The DNA for the CDR3 is TGTGCCAGTAGTTCGACAGGGGGTTCCTACGAGCAGTACTTC. Its translation: CASSSTGGSYEQYF.

The chain uses TRBV6-5 and TRBJ1-5; TRBD1 is a possible D gene (5 bases). With 0 bases removed from V and 6 bases from J, the gap between germline ends came to 9 bases. This CDR3 is built from 14 residues. The V gene's germline CDR1 is MNHEY and CDR2 SVGAGI. The chain's CDR3 is CASSYSRQGQPQHF. In DNA, the CDR3 is TGTGCCAGCAGTTACTCGCGTCAGGGTCAGCCCCAGCATTTT.

This rearrangement joins TRBV6-5 to TRBJ2-2, with a possible D match to TRBD1 (5 bases). CDR3 size: 15 residues. Per germline, CDR1 MNHEY and CDR2 SVGAGI. Trimming left V 5 bases short and J 7 bases short, with 17 bases between. The CDR3 spells CASSTHVGAVGELFF. In nucleotides, the CDR3 is TGTGCCAGCAGTACTCACGTTGGGGCGGTCGGGGAGCTGTTTTTT.

The chain uses TRBV6-5 and TRBJ1-3, with 9 bases matching TRBD1. The CDR3 is 15 residues long. V lost 5 bases, J lost 4 bases, and 6 bases stayed unmatched. CDR1 MNHEY and CDR2 SVGAGI come from the germline V gene. CDR3 protein: CASSNRGRPGNTIYF. CDR3 sequence (DNA): TGTGCCAGCAGTAACAGGGGGCGTCCAGGAAACACCATATATTTT.

This clone was counted between two and nine times. The V gene is TRBV30, the J gene TRBJ2-7; 7 nucleotides match TRBD2. The CDR3 has 13 residues. J gave up 3 bases and V 2 bases, and 4 bases lay outside the gene matches. CDR1 is GTSNPN and CDR2 is SVGIG in the germline V gene (reference sequence). CDR3 protein: CAWSQAGLYEQYF. CDR3 DNA sequence: TGTGCCTGGAGTCAAGCGGGACTCTACGAGCAGTACTTC.

This rearrangement joins TRBV29-1 to TRBJ2-1, with 9 bases lining up with TRBD2. Germline V gene sequence: CDR1 SQVTM, CDR2 ANQGSEA. Trimming removed 7 bases from V and 10 bases from J; junction bases left unmatched: 20. The CDR3 has 16 residues. The CDR3 is CSADTSGGGANGEQFF. The CDR3 DNA sequence: TGCAGCGCCGATACTTCCGGCGGGGGGGCGAACGGGGAGCAGTTCTTC.

The J gene is TRBJ2-7, the V gene TRBV7-6; 8 nucleotides agree with TRBD2. The CDR3 spans 15 residues. V dropped 5 bases and J dropped 0; count of bases not matched to a gene: 6. Germline V gene sequence: CDR1 SGHVS, CDR2 FNYEAQ. Here the CDR3 reads CASSPGGGLSYEQYF. The CDR3 DNA sequence: TGTGCCAGCAGCCCCGGGGGGGGTCTCTCCTACGAGCAGTACTTC.

The chain has TRBV3-1 (or the pseudogene TRBV3-2) and TRBJ2-7, with TRBD2 matching over 7 bases. V gave up 0 bases and J gave up 3 bases; unmatched junction bases: 2. CDR3 length equals 14 residues. Germline V gene data show CDR1 as LGHDT and CDR2 as YNNKEL (reference sequence). CDR3 nucleotides: TGTGCCAGCAGCCAAGATGCTAGCGGCTACGAGCAGTACTTC. Its protein product is CASSQDASGYEQYF.

The rearrangement joins TRBV25-1 to TRBJ2-7; possible D gene TRBD1, 5 bases. Germline V gene sequence: CDR1 MGHDK, CDR2 SYGVNS. The CDR3 loop spans 14 amino acids. V was cut by 5 bases and J by 1 base, with 12 bases left in between. Here the CDR3 reads CASSPTDGSYEQYF. In DNA form, the CDR3 reads TGTGCCAGCAGTCCGACAGATGGATCCTACGAGCAGTACTTC.

This clone came up once. This sequence joins TRBV3-1 (or the pseudogene TRBV3-2) and TRBJ2-3; 9 nucleotides line up with TRBD2. CDR1 is LGHDT, CDR2 YNNKEL, per germline (reference sequence). The trim removed 1 base at V and 4 bases at J, leaving 6 bases unmatched. The CDR3 covers 16 residues. DNA for the CDR3: TGTGCCAGCAGCCAAGGTAGCGGGAGCCGGGCAGATACGCAGTATTTT. Translation: CASSQGSGSRADTQYF.

The gene calls are TRBV20-1 and TRBJ2-1, with TRBD2 matching 8 bases. The CDR3 has 17 amino acids. V lost 3 bases and J lost 5; bases outside the gene matches: 15. The germline CDR1 and CDR2 sequences are DFQATT and SNEGSKA (reference sequence). The CDR3 spells CSASIFPGLALNNEQFF. For the CDR3, the DNA is TGCAGTGCTAGTATTTTCCCTGGACTAGCTTTAAACAATGAGCAGTTCTTC.